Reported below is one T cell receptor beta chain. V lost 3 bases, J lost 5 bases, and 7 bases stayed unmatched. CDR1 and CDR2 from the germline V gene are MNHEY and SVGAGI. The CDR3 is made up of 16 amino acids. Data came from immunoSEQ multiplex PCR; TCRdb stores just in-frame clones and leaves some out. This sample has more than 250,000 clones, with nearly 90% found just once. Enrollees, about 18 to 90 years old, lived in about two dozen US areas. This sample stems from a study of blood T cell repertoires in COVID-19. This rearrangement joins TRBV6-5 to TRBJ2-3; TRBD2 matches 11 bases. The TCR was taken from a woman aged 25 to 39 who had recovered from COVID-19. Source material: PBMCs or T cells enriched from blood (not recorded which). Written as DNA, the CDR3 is TGTGCCAGCAGTTATTCGCTAGCGGGGGGAAAAGATACGCAGTATTTT. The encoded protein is CASSYSLAGGKDTQYF.